What follows is one TCR beta chain and its context. This sample was taken from a study of CD8 T cells in Susac syndrome. V shed 1 base and J shed 9 bases, with 10 bases lying between them. Germline V lookup: CDR1 DFQATT, CDR2 SNEGSKA (reference sequence). This CDR3 region has 12 residues. Random hexamers primed reverse transcription of about 0.45 to 1 ug RNA. Amplification of TCR beta CDR3 was carried out by immunoSEQ multiplex PCR, which covered 54 Vbeta and 13 Jbeta segments. Using its own MiXCR run on the immunoSEQ multiplex PCR reads, TCRdb lists one record per CDR3 protein. The profile shows approximately 200,000 distinct CDR3 sequences, just under 95% of them singletons. It was negative isolation that provided the CD8+ and CD4+ T cells, whereas TEMRA cells were enriched by FACS.

The rearrangement joins TRBV20-1 to TRBJ2-1; unclear D gene. The sequenced sample was CD4+ T cells from PBMCs. The TCR sequence derives from a human donor with multiple sclerosis. The CDR3 DNA sequence: TGCAGTGCTAGAGGGCAGGTCACTGAGCAGTTCTTC. Translation gives CSARGQVTEQFF.